These T cell receptor beta chains were read from a single sample in a study of human T cells and chemical hapten exposure. TCRdb itself ran the RACE reads through MiXCR, one entry per CDR3 protein. The profile shows a few hundred thousand distinct CDR3 sequences, around 5.5% of them singletons. Sequenced material: whole blood, taken in connection with sensitization to the hapten diphenylcyclopropenone (DPC). These receptors were collected from a woman aged 18-29 years with alopecia areata. Some clones in this sample may be carry-over from other donors' samples. Both conserved end residues are part of each CDR3. D genes are given only for firm matches. Expanded clones get a size class; other rows say once, few or many, or leave the size out.

CDR3: CASSQEGQGAKSPLHF; DNA: TGCGCCAGCAGCCAAGAAGGACAGGGGGCAAAATCACCCCTCCACTTT; D: TRBD1; V: TRBV4-3; J: TRBJ1-6; size: .; length: 16
CDR3: CASSFRRTVETQYF; DNA: TGTGCCAGCAGCTTCAGGAGGACGGTGGAGACCCAGTACTTC; D: .; V: TRBV7-2; J: TRBJ2-5; size: .; length: 14
CDR3: CSARSRDIGSTEAFF; DNA: TGCAGTGCTAGATCCCGGGACATAGGGTCCACTGAAGCTTTCTTT; D: .; V: TRBV20-1; J: TRBJ1-1; size: few; length: 15
CDR3: CASSFTGGADEAFF; DNA: TGTGCCAGCAGTTTTACAGGGGGCGCGGATGAAGCTTTCTTT; D: TRBD1; V: TRBV12-3/TRBV12-4; J: TRBJ1-1; size: few; length: 14
CDR3: CATSDSGRKGSETQYF; DNA: TGTGCCACCAGTGATTCGGGACGGAAAGGATCGGAGACCCAGTACTTC; D: .; V: TRBV24-1; J: TRBJ2-5; size: few; length: 16
CDR3: CACLGRERKYTEAFF; DNA: TGTGCCTGTTTGGGCAGGGAGAGAAAGTACACTGAAGCTTTCTTT; D: .; V: TRBV7-9; J: TRBJ1-1; size: many; length: 15
CDR3: CSARGLASSYEQYF; DNA: TGCAGTGCTAGAGGACTAGCGAGCTCCTACGAGCAGTACTTC; D: TRBD2; V: TRBV20-1; J: TRBJ2-7; size: .; length: 14
CDR3: CATCRVGVLNTEAFF; DNA: TGTGCCACCTGCCGGGTAGGCGTTTTGAACACTGAAGCTTTCTTT; D: .; V: TRBV6-6; J: TRBJ1-1; size: many; length: 15
CDR3: CSARAPEREYF; DNA: TGCAGCGCCCGAGCCCCCGAGCGCGAGTACTTC; D: .; V: TRBV29-1; J: TRBJ2-7; size: few; length: 11
CDR3: CASKTGDYGYTF; DNA: TGTGCCAGCAAGACAGGAGACTATGGCTACACCTTC; D: .; V: TRBV6-5; J: TRBJ1-2; size: .; length: 12
CDR3: CASSGSGRRAQETQYF; DNA: TGTGCCAGCTCGGGCAGTGGACGGCGAGCCCAAGAGACCCAGTACTTC; D: .; V: TRBV18; J: TRBJ2-5; size: many; length: 16
CDR3: CATGPAWETQYF; DNA: TGTGCCACCGGCCCCGCCTGGGAGACCCAGTACTTC; D: .; V: TRBV7-9; J: TRBJ2-5; size: .; length: 12
CDR3: CASSQELAASYGYTF; DNA: TGCGCCAGCAGCCAAGAACTGGCGGCCAGCTATGGCTACACCTTC; D: .; V: TRBV4-3; J: TRBJ1-2; size: .; length: 15
CDR3: CASSYTGNSNQPQHF; DNA: TGTGCCAGCAGTTATACGGGCAATAGCAATCAGCCCCAGCATTTT; D: .; V: TRBV6-5; J: TRBJ1-5; size: many; length: 15
CDR3: CASTIGGSTDTQYF; DNA: TGTGCCAGCACGATCGGGGGTAGCACAGATACGCAGTATTTT; D: .; V: TRBV9; J: TRBJ2-3; size: few; length: 14
CDR3: CASSYGVISTDTQYF; DNA: TGTGCCAGCAGTTACGGGGTGATCAGCACAGATACGCAGTATTTT; D: .; V: TRBV6-5; J: TRBJ2-3; size: many; length: 15
CDR3: CASRGTGEYTGELFF; DNA: TGCGCCAGCAGAGGGACAGGGGAATACACCGGGGAGCTGTTTTTT; D: TRBD1; V: TRBV5-1; J: TRBJ2-2; size: many; length: 15
CDR3: CASSLWGGDVVNEQFF; DNA: TGTGCCAGCAGTTTATGGGGCGGGGACGTGGTGAATGAGCAGTTCTTC; D: .; V: TRBV12-3/TRBV12-4; J: TRBJ2-1; size: many; length: 16
CDR3: CATSRTGGNYEQYF; DNA: TGTGCCACCAGCCGGACAGGGGGTAACTACGAGCAGTACTTC; D: TRBD1; V: TRBV15; J: TRBJ2-7; size: .; length: 14
CDR3: CASRIEGAEKLFF; DNA: TGTGCCAGCAGGATTGAGGGGGCCGAAAAACTGTTTTTT; D: TRBD1; V: TRBV2; J: TRBJ1-4; size: few; length: 13
CDR3: CASSQEAGGPADTQYF; DNA: TGCGCCAGCAGCCAAGAGGCGGGGGGGCCCGCAGATACGCAGTATTTT; D: TRBD2; V: TRBV4-1; J: TRBJ2-3; size: many; length: 16
CDR3: CSAYGPVGQPTGDTQYF; DNA: TGCAGTGCGTATGGGCCCGTGGGGCAGCCGACGGGGGATACGCAGTATTTT; D: .; V: TRBV20-1; J: TRBJ2-3; size: .; length: 17
CDR3: CASSLGQAPSYNSPLHF; DNA: TGCGCCAGCAGCTTGGGTCAGGCTCCTTCCTATAATTCACCCCTCCACTTT; D: .; V: TRBV5-1; J: TRBJ1-6; size: once; length: 17
CDR3: CASSVQGPNYGYTF; DNA: TGTGCCAGCAGCGTACAGGGACCCAACTATGGCTACACCTTC; D: .; V: TRBV11-2; J: TRBJ1-2; size: few; length: 14
CDR3: CASSFYRRGLAGYNEQFF; DNA: TGTGCCAGCAGTTTTTATCGTAGAGGTCTAGCGGGCTACAATGAGCAGTTCTTC; D: TRBD2; V: TRBV12-3/TRBV12-4; J: TRBJ2-1; size: few; length: 18
CDR3: CASSLASFGSPLHF; DNA: TGCGCCAGCAGCTTGGCGTCCTTTGGATCACCCCTCCACTTT; D: .; V: TRBV5-1; J: TRBJ1-6; size: .; length: 14
CDR3: CAISDRGPRSGNTIYF; DNA: TGTGCCATCAGTGATAGAGGGCCCCGCTCTGGAAACACCATATATTTT; D: .; V: TRBV10-3; J: TRBJ1-3; size: many; length: 16
CDR3: CASSARSSGGAGTEAFF; DNA: TGTGCCAGCAGCGCGAGATCATCAGGGGGCGCGGGTACTGAAGCTTTCTTT; D: TRBD1; V: TRBV5-5; J: TRBJ1-1; size: many; length: 17
CDR3: CSARVETGATEAFF; DNA: TGCAGTGCTAGAGTTGAGACAGGGGCCACTGAAGCTTTCTTT; D: TRBD1; V: TRBV20-1; J: TRBJ1-1; size: many; length: 14
CDR3: CASSFGGRAFF; DNA: TGTGCCAGCAGCTTCGGAGGAAGAGCTTTCTTT; D: .; V: TRBV5-6; J: TRBJ1-1; size: few; length: 11
CDR3: CASSYPSISGAVKTNPNEQFF; DNA: TGTGCCAGCAGTTACCCCTCTATTTCTGGGGCTGTAAAGACTAACCCCAATGAGCAGTTCTTC; D: .; V: TRBV6-2/TRBV6-3; J: TRBJ2-1; size: many; length: 21
CDR3: CASSSGGPREPQHF; DNA: TGTGCCAGCAGTTCTGGGGGTCCCAGAGAACCCCAGCATTTT; D: .; V: TRBV6-2/TRBV6-3; J: TRBJ1-5; size: many; length: 14
CDR3: CASTDPGLTYNEQFF; DNA: TGTGCCAGTACCGATCCGGGACTAACTTACAATGAGCAGTTCTTC; D: TRBD2; V: TRBV19; J: TRBJ2-1; size: few; length: 15
CDR3: CASSQDPGQEGEKLFF; DNA: TGTGCCAGCAGCCAAGACCCGGGACAGGAGGGTGAAAAACTGTTTTTT; D: TRBD1; V: TRBV4-2; J: TRBJ1-4; size: .; length: 16
CDR3: CASSKETDREQYF; DNA: TGCGCCAGCTCAAAAGAGACGGACAGGGAGCAGTACTTC; D: TRBD1; V: TRBV10-2; J: TRBJ2-7; size: few; length: 13
CDR3: CASSSGLDPYSPLHF; DNA: TGTGCCAGCAGTTCGGGTTTGGACCCTTATTCACCCCTCCACTTT; D: .; V: TRBV27; J: TRBJ1-6; size: .; length: 15
CDR3: CSARRGQTNTGELFF; DNA: TGCAGTGCTAGACGGGGACAGACAAACACCGGGGAGCTGTTTTTT; D: TRBD1; V: TRBV20-1; J: TRBJ2-2; size: many; length: 15